The rows below give T cell receptor beta chains drawn from one sample of a study of OX40 agonist ivuxolimab in advanced cancers. Sequencing was performed with immunoSEQ multiplex PCR; in TCRdb, only in-frame clones are kept and a portion is missing. In the table there are 70,000 or so clones, 86% of which are singletons. This sample comprised CD4+ or CD8+ T cells sorted from blood, obtained in a trial of the OX40 agonist ivuxolimab. The receptors were gathered from an adult with an advanced solid tumor such as melanoma, head and neck, liver or kidney cancer. CDR3s leave out the opening cysteine and the closing phenylalanine or tryptophan.

J,V,CDR3
TRBJ1-3,TRBV19,ASIRDRGRNSGNTIY
TRBJ1-2,TRBV19,ASSIGGSSNYGYT
TRBJ1-2,TRBV28,ASSSAGTGDGYGYT
TRBJ2-7,TRBV7-9,ASSLAGTETYEQY
TRBJ1-4,TRBV7-2,ASSFSSDRGDEKLF
TRBJ1-4,TRBV9,ASSVVGGNEEKLF
TRBJ2-3,TRBV6-5,ASSYDTGTDTQY
TRBJ2-1,TRBV15,ATSRVAGSYNEQF
TRBJ2-5,TRBV5-1,ASSLVPQETQY
TRBJ2-4,TRBV18,ASSPLGLAGGLAKNIQY
TRBJ1-1,TRBV19,ASSIPGPTNTEAF
TRBJ2-7,TRBV19,ASSQGLAGVEQY
TRBJ2-7,TRBV7-6,ASRNTSGSIHEQY
TRBJ2-2,TRBV27,ASSLGLINLNTGELF
TRBJ1-2,TRBV29-1,SVEKATYGYT
TRBJ2-3,TRBV13,ASSLRGGVSDTQY
TRBJ1-2,TRBV6-5,ASRKTENYGYT
TRBJ2-2,TRBV27,ASSPTRFLGGELF
TRBJ2-1,TRBV7-9,ASSLLLAGDNEQF
TRBJ1-1,TRBV7-7,ASSLDRGTEAF
TRBJ1-1,TRBV2,ASSEGTGAMNTEAF
TRBJ2-2,TRBV5-1,ASSFQGNTGELF
TRBJ1-6,TRBV5-1,ASSLVSTGKEALH
TRBJ2-1,TRBV11-2,ASSFLGAGYNEQF
TRBJ2-5,TRBV5-1,ASSWGQRQETQY
TRBJ2-1,TRBV7-2,ASSLEFGQGNNEQF
TRBJ1-5,TRBV28,ASSLLRTGYSNQPQH
TRBJ2-5,TRBV2,ASSEGLYQETQY
TRBJ2-7,TRBV7-3,ASSLNPRYEQY
TRBJ2-5,TRBV5-5,ASSRDLQETQY
TRBJ1-2,TRBV5-1,ASSLTGLDGYT
TRBJ2-2,TRBV30,AWSESLSGTGELF
TRBJ2-1,TRBV28,ASSSAGGATHEQF
TRBJ2-2,TRBV7-2,ASSLVLAGGTGELF
TRBJ1-5,TRBV27,ASSPAAGLGGNQPQH
TRBJ2-7,TRBV10-2,ASRAQSYEQY
TRBJ2-3,TRBV5-1,ASSPRAGDVEDTQY
TRBJ2-7,TRBV6-5,ASKTSGSSYEQY
TRBJ2-1,TRBV2,ASSEAQRWDEQF
TRBJ2-3,TRBV7-9,ASSLDLGPDTQY
TRBJ1-5,TRBV7-2,ASSPVVDANQPQH
TRBJ1-4,TRBV30,AWAGQGTEKLF
TRBJ2-3,TRBV10-2,ASGAEWTTQY
TRBJ2-5,TRBV25-1,ASSESYRIQETQY
TRBJ2-3,TRBV9,ASSRRQGGFLDTQY
TRBJ1-1,TRBV9,ASSATGGWGNTEAF